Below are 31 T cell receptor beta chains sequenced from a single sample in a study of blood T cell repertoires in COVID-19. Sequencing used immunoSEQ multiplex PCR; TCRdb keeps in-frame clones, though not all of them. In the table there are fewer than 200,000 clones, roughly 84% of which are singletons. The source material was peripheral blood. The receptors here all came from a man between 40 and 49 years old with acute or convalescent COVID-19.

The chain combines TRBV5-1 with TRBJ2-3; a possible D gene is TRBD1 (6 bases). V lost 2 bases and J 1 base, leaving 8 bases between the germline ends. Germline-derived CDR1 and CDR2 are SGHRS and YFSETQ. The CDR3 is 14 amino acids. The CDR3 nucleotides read TGCGCCAGCAGCTTACAGGGTGGCACAGATACGCAGTATTTT. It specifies CASSLQGGTDTQYF.

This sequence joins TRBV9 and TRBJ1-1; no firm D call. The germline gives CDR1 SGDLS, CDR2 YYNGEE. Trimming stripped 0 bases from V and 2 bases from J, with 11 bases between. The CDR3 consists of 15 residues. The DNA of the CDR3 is TGTGCCAGCAGCGTAGACCCTAACCCTAACACTGAAGCTTTCTTT. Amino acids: CASSVDPNPNTEAFF. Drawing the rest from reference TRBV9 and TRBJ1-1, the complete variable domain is DSGVTQTPKHLITATGQRVTLRCSPRSGDLSVYWYQQSLDQGLQFLIQYYNGEERAKGNILERFSAQQFPDLHSELNLSSLELGDSALYFCASSVDPNPNTEAFFGQGTRLTVV.

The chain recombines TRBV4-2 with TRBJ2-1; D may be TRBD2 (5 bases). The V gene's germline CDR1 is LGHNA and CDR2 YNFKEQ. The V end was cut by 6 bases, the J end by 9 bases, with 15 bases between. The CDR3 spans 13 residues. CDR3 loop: CASRLVDEREQFF. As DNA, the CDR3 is TGTGCCAGCAGACTAGTGGACGAACGTGAGCAGTTCTTC.

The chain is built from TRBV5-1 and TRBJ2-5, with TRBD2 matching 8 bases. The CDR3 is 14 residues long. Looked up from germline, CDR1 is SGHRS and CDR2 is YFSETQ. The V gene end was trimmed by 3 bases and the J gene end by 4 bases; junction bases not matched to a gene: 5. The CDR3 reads CASSSGGAGETQYF. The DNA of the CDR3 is TGCGCCAGCAGCTCCGGGGGGGCCGGAGAGACCCAGTACTTC. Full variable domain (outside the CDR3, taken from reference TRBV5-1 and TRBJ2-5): KAGVTQTPRYLIKTRGQQVTLSCSPISGHRSVSWYQQTPGQGLQFLFEYFSETQRNKGNFPGRFSGRQFSNSRSEMNVSTLELGDSALYLCASSSGGAGETQYFGPGTRLLVL.

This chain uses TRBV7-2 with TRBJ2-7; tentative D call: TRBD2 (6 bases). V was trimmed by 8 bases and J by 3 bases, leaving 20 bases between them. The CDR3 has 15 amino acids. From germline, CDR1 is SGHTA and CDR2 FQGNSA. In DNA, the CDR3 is TGTGCCAGCTCCCCCGAGGGCGGGATCTACTACGAGCAGTACTTC. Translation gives CASSPEGGIYYEQYF.

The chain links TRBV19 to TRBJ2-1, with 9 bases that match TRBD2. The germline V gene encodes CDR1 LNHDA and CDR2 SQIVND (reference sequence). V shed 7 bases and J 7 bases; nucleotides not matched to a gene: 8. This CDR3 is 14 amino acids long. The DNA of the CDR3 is TGTGCCAGTACGGCGGGGGGGCAGCGAAATGAGCAGTTCTTC. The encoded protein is CASTAGGQRNEQFF.

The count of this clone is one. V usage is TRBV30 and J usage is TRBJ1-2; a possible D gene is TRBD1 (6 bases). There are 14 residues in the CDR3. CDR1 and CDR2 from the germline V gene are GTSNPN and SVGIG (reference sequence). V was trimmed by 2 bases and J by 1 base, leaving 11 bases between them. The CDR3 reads CAWSFGQLNYGYTF. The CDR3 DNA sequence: TGTGCCTGGAGTTTCGGACAGCTTAACTATGGCTACACCTTC. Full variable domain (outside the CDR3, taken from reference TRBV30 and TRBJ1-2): SQTIHQWPATLVQPVGSPLSLECTVEGTSNPNLYWYRQAAGRGLQLLFYSVGIGQISSEVPQNLSASRPQDRQFILSSKKLLLSDSGFYLCAWSFGQLNYGYTFGSGTRLTVV.

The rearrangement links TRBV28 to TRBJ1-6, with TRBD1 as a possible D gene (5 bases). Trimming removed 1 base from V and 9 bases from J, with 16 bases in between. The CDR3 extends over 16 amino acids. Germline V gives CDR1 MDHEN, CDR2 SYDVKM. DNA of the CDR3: TGTGCCAGCAGTTTATTTTCAGGGATTGGACGTTCACCCCTCCACTTT. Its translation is CASSLFSGIGRSPLHF.

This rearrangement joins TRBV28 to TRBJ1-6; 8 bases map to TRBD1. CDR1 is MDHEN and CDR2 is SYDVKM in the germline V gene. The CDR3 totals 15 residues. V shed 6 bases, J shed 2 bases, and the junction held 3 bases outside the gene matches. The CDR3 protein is CASRDRETYNSPLHF. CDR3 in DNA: TGTGCCAGCAGGGACAGGGAGACCTATAATTCACCCCTCCACTTT.

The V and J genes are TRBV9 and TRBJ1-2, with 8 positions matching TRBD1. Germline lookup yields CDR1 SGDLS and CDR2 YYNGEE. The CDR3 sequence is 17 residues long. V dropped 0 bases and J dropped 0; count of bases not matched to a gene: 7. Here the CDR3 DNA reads TGTGCCAGCAGCGTAGGGACAGGGCCCCTAGCTAACTATGGCTACACCTTC. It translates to CASSVGTGPLANYGYTF.

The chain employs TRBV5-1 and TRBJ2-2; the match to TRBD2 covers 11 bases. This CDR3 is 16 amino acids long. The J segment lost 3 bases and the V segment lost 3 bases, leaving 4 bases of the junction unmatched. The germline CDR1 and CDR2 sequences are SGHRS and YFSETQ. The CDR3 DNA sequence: TGCGCCAGCAGCTCTAGCGGGGGGCGCCACACCGGGGAGCTGTTTTTT. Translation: CASSSSGGRHTGELFF.

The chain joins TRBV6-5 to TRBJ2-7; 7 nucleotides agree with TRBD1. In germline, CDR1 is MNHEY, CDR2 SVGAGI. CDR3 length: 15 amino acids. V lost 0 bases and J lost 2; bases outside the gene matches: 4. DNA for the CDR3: TGTGCCAGCAGTTACTCCGAAGGGGGCACCTACGAGCAGTACTTC. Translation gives CASSYSEGGTYEQYF.

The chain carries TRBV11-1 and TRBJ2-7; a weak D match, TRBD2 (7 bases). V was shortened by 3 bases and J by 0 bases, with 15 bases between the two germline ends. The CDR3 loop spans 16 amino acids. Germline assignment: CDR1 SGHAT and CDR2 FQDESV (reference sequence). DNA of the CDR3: TGTGCCAGCAGCTTGGGGAGGGGGAAGGCCTCCTACGAGCAGTACTTC. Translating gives CASSLGRGKASYEQYF.

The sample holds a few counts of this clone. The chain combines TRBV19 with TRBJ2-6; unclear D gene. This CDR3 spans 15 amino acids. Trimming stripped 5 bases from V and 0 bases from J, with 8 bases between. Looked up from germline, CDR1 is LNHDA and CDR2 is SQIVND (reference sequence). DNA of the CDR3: TGTGCCAGTAGTGGTCAGTTCTCTGGGGCCAACGTCCTGACTTTC. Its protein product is CASSGQFSGANVLTF. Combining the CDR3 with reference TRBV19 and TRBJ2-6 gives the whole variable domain DGGITQSPKYLFRKEGQNVTLSCEQNLNHDAMYWYRQDPGQGLRLIYYSQIVNDFQKGDIAEGYSVSREKKESFPLTVTSAQKNPTAFYLCASSGQFSGANVLTFGAGSRLTVL.

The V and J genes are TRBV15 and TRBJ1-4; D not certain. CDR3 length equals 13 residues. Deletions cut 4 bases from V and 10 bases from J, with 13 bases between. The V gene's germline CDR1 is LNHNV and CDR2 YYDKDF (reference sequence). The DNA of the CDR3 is TGTGCCACCAGCAACCAGGCCTCCGGAAAACTGTTTTTT. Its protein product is CATSNQASGKLFF.

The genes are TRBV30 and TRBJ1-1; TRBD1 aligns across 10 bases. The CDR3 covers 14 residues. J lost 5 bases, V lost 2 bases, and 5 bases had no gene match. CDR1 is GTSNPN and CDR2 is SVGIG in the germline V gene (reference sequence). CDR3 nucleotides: TGTGCCTGGAGTAAGGGACAGGGGAGAACTGAAGCTTTCTTT. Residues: CAWSKGQGRTEAFF. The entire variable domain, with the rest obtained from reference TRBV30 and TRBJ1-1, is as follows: SQTIHQWPATLVQPVGSPLSLECTVEGTSNPNLYWYRQAAGRGLQLLFYSVGIGQISSEVPQNLSASRPQDRQFILSSKKLLLSDSGFYLCAWSKGQGRTEAFFGQGTRLTVV.

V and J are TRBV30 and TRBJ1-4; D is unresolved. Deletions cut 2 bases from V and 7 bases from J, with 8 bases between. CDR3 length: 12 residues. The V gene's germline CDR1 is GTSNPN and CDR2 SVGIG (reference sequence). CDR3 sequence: CAWSKPGEKLFF. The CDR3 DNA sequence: TGTGCCTGGAGTAAGCCGGGTGAAAAACTGTTTTTT.

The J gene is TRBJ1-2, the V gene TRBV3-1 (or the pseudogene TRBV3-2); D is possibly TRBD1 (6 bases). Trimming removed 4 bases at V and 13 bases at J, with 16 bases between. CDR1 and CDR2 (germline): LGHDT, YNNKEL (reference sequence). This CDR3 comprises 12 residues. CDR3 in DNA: TGTGCCAGCAGCCCGGGGGGGCGGGGCCTCACCTTC. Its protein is CASSPGGRGLTF.

CDR3 region: CASGTGDPLAKNIQYF. The CDR3 nucleotides are TGTGCCAGCGGAACAGGGGACCCTTTAGCCAAAAACATTCAGTACTTC. The J gene is TRBJ2-4, the V gene TRBV21-1; the listed D gene, TRBD1, was not tested against the DNA. TRBV21-1 is labeled a pseudogene. The CDR3 sequence is 16 residues long.

In DNA, the CDR3 is TGTGCCAGCAGACCTAGCGGGGGCGAGACCCAGTACTTC. It yields the protein CASRPSGGETQYF. The chain links TRBV7-9 to TRBJ2-5; TRBD2 aligns across 10 bases. V lost 6 bases and J lost 5; bases outside the gene matches: 3. This CDR3 contains 13 residues. Looked up from germline, CDR1 is SEHNR and CDR2 is FQNEAQ (reference sequence).

The CDR3 reads CASSLSSSFSPDYEQYF. In DNA, the CDR3 is TGTGCCAGCAGCTTAAGTTCGAGTTTTTCTCCTGACTACGAGCAGTACTTC. The genes are TRBV7-9 and TRBJ2-7; no clear D. Looked up from germline, CDR1 is SEHNR and CDR2 is FQNEAQ (reference sequence). The CDR3 extends over 17 amino acids. V was shortened by 2 bases and J by 3 bases, with 20 bases between the two germline ends.

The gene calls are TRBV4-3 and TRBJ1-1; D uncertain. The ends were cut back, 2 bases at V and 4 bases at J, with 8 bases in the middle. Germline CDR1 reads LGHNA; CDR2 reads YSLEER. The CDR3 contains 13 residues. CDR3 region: CASSQQRGTEAFF. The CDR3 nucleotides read TGCGCCAGCAGCCAACAACGGGGCACTGAAGCTTTCTTT.

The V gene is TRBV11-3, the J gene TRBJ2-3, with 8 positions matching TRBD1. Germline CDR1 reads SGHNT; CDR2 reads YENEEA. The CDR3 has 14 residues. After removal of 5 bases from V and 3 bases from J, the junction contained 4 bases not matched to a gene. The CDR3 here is CASSPGQGTDTQYF. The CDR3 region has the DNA TGTGCCAGCAGCCCCGGACAGGGAACAGATACGCAGTATTTT. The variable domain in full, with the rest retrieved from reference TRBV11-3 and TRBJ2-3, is EAGVVQSPRYKIIEKKQPVAFWCNPISGHNTLYWYLQNLGQGPELLIRYENEEAVDDSQLPKDRFSAERLKGVDSTLKIQPAELGDSAVYLCASSPGQGTDTQYFGPGTRLTVL.

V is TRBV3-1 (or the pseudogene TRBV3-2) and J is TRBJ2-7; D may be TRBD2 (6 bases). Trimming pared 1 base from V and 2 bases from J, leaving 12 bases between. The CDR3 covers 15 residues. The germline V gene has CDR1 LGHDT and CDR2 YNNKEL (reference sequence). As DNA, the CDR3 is TGTGCCAGCAGCCAAGGGGGGACTTTTACCTACGAGCAGTACTTC. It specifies CASSQGGTFTYEQYF.

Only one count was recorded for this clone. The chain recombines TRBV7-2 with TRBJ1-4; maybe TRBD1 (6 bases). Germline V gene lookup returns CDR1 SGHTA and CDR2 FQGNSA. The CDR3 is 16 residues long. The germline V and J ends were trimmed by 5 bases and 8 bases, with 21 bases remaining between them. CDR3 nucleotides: TGTGCCAGCAGCCCCAAGGCGGGGGCTTCGAGGGAAAAACTGTTTTTT. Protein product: CASSPKAGASREKLFF.

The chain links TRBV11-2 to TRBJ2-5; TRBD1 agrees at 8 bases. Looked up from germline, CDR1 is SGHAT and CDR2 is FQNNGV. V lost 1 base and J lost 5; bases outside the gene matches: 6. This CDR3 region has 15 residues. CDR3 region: CASSLGRRGQETQYF. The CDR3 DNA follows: TGTGCCAGCAGCTTAGGGCGCAGGGGGCAGGAGACCCAGTACTTC.

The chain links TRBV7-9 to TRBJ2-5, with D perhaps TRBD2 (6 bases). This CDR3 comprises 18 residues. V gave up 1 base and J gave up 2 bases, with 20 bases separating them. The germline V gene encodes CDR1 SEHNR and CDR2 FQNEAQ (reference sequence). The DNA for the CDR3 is TGTGCCAGCAGCTTAGTGGTCGACGCGCGGGGCCAGCAAGAGACCCAGTACTTC. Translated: CASSLVVDARGQQETQYF.

CDR3 coding DNA: TGTGCCAGCAGATATCCACAGGGGGCTGGCGAGCAGTACTTC. It is translated as CASRYPQGAGEQYF. The V and J genes are TRBV2 and TRBJ2-7; 9 nucleotides agree with TRBD1. Trimming took 6 bases from V and 6 from J; bases not matched to a gene: 9. This CDR3 is built from 14 residues. Germline CDR1 and CDR2: SNHLY and FYNNEI.

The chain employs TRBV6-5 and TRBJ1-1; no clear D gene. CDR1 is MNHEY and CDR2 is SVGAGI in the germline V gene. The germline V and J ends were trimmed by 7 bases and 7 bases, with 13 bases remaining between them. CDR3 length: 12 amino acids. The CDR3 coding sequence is TGTGCCAGCATTCGGGTTTCGGTTGAAGCTTTCTTT. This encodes CASIRVSVEAFF.

In nucleotides, the CDR3 is TGTGCCAGCAGCTTGAGCCCTTACAATGAGCAGTTCTTC. Its translation: CASSLSPYNEQFF. The rearrangement links TRBV5-6 to TRBJ2-1; the D is unclear. Germline V gives CDR1 SGHDT, CDR2 YYEEEE. The CDR3 is 13 residues long. Deletions cut 1 base from V and 4 bases from J, with 6 bases between.

DNA for the CDR3: TGCGCCAGCAGCTTGGGATTAGCGGGGATCACAGATACGCAGTATTTT. It is translated as CASSLGLAGITDTQYF. The chain couples TRBV5-1 to TRBJ2-3; 8 bases map to TRBD2. Germline loops: CDR1 SGHRS, CDR2 YFSETQ. This CDR3 is 16 amino acids long. The junction had 5 bases not matched to a gene; V was cut back by 0 bases and J by 2 bases.